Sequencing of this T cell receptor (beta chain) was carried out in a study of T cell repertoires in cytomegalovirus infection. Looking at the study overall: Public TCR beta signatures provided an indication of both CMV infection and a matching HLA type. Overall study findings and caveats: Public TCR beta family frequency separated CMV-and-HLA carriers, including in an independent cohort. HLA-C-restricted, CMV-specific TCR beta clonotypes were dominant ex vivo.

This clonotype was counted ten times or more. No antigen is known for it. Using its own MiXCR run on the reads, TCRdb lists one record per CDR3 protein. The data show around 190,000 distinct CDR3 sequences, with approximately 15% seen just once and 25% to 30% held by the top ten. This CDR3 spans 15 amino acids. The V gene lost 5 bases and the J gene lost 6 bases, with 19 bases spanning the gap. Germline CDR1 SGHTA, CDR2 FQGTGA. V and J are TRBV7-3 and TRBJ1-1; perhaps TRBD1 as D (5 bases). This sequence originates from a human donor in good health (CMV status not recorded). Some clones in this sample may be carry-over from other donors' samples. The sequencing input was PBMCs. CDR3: CASSLSQIGHSEAFF. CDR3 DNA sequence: TGTGCCAGCAGCCTATCCCAGATCGGACACTCTGAAGCTTTCTTT.